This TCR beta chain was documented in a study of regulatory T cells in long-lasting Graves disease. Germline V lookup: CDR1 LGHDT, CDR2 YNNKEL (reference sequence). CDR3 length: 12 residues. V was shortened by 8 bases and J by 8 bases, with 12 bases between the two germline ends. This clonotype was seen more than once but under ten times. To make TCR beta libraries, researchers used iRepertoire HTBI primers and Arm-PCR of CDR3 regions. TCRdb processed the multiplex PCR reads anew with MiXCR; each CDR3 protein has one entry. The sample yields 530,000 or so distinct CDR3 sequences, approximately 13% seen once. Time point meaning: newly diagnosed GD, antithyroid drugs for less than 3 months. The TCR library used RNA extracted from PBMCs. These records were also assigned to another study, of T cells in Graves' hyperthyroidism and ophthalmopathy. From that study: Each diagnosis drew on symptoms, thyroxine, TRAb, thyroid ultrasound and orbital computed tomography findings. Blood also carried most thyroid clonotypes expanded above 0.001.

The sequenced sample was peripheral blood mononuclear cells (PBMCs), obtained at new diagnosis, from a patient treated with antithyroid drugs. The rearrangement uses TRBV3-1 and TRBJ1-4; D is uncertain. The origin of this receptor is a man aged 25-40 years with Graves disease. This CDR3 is CASGQWEEKLFF. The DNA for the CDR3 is TGTGCCAGCGGGCAGTGGGAGGAAAAACTGTTTTTT.